The clone carrying this T cell receptor beta chain was observed many times. Generated by immunoSEQ multiplex PCR, the TCRdb table keeps only in-frame clones and is missing some. This table has about 64,000 clones, more than 60% appearing once. This sample is drawn from a study of blood T cell repertoires in COVID-19. The overall study: Donors in the United States, Italy and Spain gave samples during acute or convalescent COVID-19.

CDR3 length: 16 amino acids. The V segment lost 1 base and the J segment 3 bases; nucleotides outside the gene matches: 9. Germline V CDR1 and CDR2: SGHAT, FQDESV (reference sequence). This receptor was obtained from a human donor in a cohort sampled during active COVID-19. The chain uses TRBV11-1 and TRBJ2-7, with TRBD1 matching over 7 bases. The material sequenced was peripheral blood. CDR3: CASSLGGGRTYYEQYF. The DNA for the CDR3 is TGTGCCAGCAGCTTAGGAGGGGGCCGAACTTACTACGAGCAGTACTTC.